The 14 T cell receptor beta chains presented below share a single source sample, sequenced in a study of blood T cell repertoires in COVID-19. Sequencing was performed with immunoSEQ multiplex PCR; in TCRdb, only in-frame clones are kept and a portion is missing. Counted here are 150,000 to 170,000 clones, approximately 84% occurring once; the ten biggest clones make up 7% to 10%. The sequenced material came from peripheral blood. These receptors all stem from a woman aged 55 to 70 with COVID-19, enrolled during active disease.

V is TRBV6-6 and J is TRBJ1-1; perhaps TRBD1 as D (6 bases). This CDR3 comprises 15 residues. Germline CDR1 reads MNHNY; CDR2 reads SVGAGI (reference sequence). The V end was cut by 0 bases, the J end by 5 bases, with 13 bases between. The CDR3 loop is CASSYSNRAGTEAFF. The CDR3 region has the DNA TGTGCCAGCAGTTACTCGAACAGGGCTGGGACTGAAGCTTTCTTT.

The V call is TRBV19, the J call TRBJ1-5; possibly TRBD1 for D (5 bases). The germline CDR1 and CDR2 sequences are LNHDA and SQIVND (reference sequence). V was shortened by 6 bases and J by 0 bases, with 12 bases between the two germline ends. This CDR3 region has 15 residues. CDR3 sequence: CASRSGGNSNQPQHF. For the CDR3, the DNA is TGTGCCAGTAGGTCCGGGGGAAATAGCAATCAGCCCCAGCATTTT.

The chain couples TRBV7-3 to TRBJ2-1, with 13 bases aligning to TRBD2. Germline values: CDR1 SGHTA, CDR2 FQGTGA. The CDR3 contains 15 residues. V lost 10 bases to trimming and J lost 6 bases; unmatched junction nucleotides: 9. DNA for the CDR3: TGTGCCACCACTAGCGGGAGGGCCCCGGTCAATGAGCAGTTCTTC. Its translation is CATTSGRAPVNEQFF.

The CDR3: CASSQLAGDADTQYF. The CDR3 DNA reads as TGTGCCAGCTCACAACTAGCGGGAGACGCAGATACGCAGTATTTT. This sequence joins TRBV18 and TRBJ2-3; 11 bases align to TRBD2. This CDR3 contains 15 residues. From germline, CDR1 is KGHSH and CDR2 LQKENI. V lost 4 bases and J lost 4; bases outside the gene matches: 4. The variable domain in full, completed from reference TRBV18 and TRBJ2-3, reads NAGVMQNPRHLVRRRGQEARLRCSPMKGHSHVYWYRQLPEEGLKFMVYLQKENIIDESGMPKERFSAEFPKEGPSILRIQQVVRGDSAAYFCASSQLAGDADTQYFGPGTRLTVL.

This chain links TRBV5-4 with TRBJ1-1, with no clear D. Germline V gene lookup returns CDR1 SGHNT and CDR2 YYREEE (reference sequence). V was cut by 0 bases and J by 6 bases, with 3 bases left in between. CDR3 size: 11 residues. The CDR3 DNA follows: TGTGCCAGCAGCTTGGGAGCTGAAGCTTTCTTT. This gives the protein CASSLGAEAFF.

This clone was seen more than once but under ten times. The chain recombines TRBV4-2 with TRBJ2-5; 8 bases agree with TRBD2. Germline lookup yields CDR1 LGHNA and CDR2 YNFKEQ. Trimming cost V 4 bases and J 5 bases; bases outside gene matches: 9. This CDR3 region has 15 residues. CDR3 DNA: TGTGCCAGCAGCCTCCCGGGAGGGCCGGAGGAGACCCAGTACTTC. Its protein product is CASSLPGGPEETQYF.

The rearrangement uses TRBV6-6 and TRBJ1-2, with 10 bases matching TRBD1. Germline V CDR1 and CDR2: MNHNY, SVGAGI (reference sequence). V lost 7 bases and J lost 8; bases outside the gene matches: 7. This CDR3 spans 13 amino acids. CDR3: CASTLRTGGGYTF. The CDR3, as DNA: TGTGCCAGCACCTTGCGGACAGGGGGAGGCTACACCTTC.

This chain connects TRBV14 to TRBJ2-2; the D gene is possibly TRBD2 (6 bases). The ends were cut back, 4 bases at V and 4 bases at J, with 22 bases in the middle. The length of the CDR3 is 18 residues. Germline V gene lookup returns CDR1 SGHDN and CDR2 FVKESK. CDR3 protein: CASSPLRGDGSLTGELFF. CDR3 bases: TGTGCCAGCAGCCCCCTGAGAGGGGACGGGAGCCTCACCGGGGAGCTGTTTTTT. Using reference TRBV14 and TRBJ2-2 for the parts outside the CDR3, the full variable domain is EAGVTQFPSHSVIEKGQTVTLRCDPISGHDNLYWYRRVMGKEIKFLLHFVKESKQDESGMPNNRFLAERTGGTYSTLKVQPAELEDSGVYFCASSPLRGDGSLTGELFFGEGSRLTVL.

This rearrangement joins TRBV18 to TRBJ1-4; TRBD1 aligns across 7 bases. This CDR3 has 16 amino acids. V lost 3 bases and J lost 4; bases outside the gene matches: 8. Germline CDR1 is KGHSH and CDR2 is LQKENI. The CDR3 region is CASSPPTGQNNEKLFF. The DNA for the CDR3 is TGTGCCAGCTCACCCCCGACGGGACAGAATAATGAAAAACTGTTTTTT.

The chain uses TRBV6-1 and TRBJ1-5; no firm D call. CDR3 length: 14 residues. Deletions cut 2 bases from V and 7 bases from J, with 12 bases between. CDR1 and CDR2 from the germline V gene are MNHNS and SASEGT. The CDR3 DNA reads TGTGCCAGCAGTGAACTCTCCTCGGGGCAGCCCCAGCATTTT. Translating it yields CASSELSSGQPQHF.

This clone was recorded once. The chain recombines TRBV12-5 with TRBJ1-3; D unresolved. CDR1 and CDR2 (germline): LGHNT, FRNRAP. This CDR3 spans 15 amino acids. Trimming removed 1 base at V and 1 base at J, with 8 bases between. CDR3 residues: CASGLGPGSGNTIYF. CDR3 DNA sequence: TGTGCTAGTGGTTTGGGCCCCGGTTCTGGAAACACCATATATTTT.

The V and J genes are TRBV6-2 or TRBV6-3 and TRBJ1-1, with TRBD1 identical over 7 bases. Germline V gene lookup returns CDR1 MNHEY and CDR2 SVGEGT. Trimming at V came to 5 bases and at J to 1 base, leaving 7 bases not matched to a gene. The length of the CDR3 is 15 residues. In DNA, the CDR3 is TGTGCCAGCAGTCGACAGGGTCAGGAGAACACTGAAGCTTTCTTT. The encoded protein is CASSRQGQENTEAFF.

V and J are TRBV6-5 and TRBJ1-6; the match to TRBD1 covers 7 bases. CDR1 is MNHEY and CDR2 is SVGAGI in the germline V gene. The V gene end was trimmed by 2 bases and the J gene end by 10 bases; junction bases not matched to a gene: 8. CDR3 length: 15 amino acids. The CDR3 DNA reads as TGTGCCAGCAGTTACGACAGGGTGGACGGATCACCCCTCCACTTT. Encoded protein: CASSYDRVDGSPLHF.

The chain links TRBV5-4 to TRBJ2-3; 9 bases are a match to TRBD1. Germline assignment: CDR1 SGHNT and CDR2 YYREEE (reference sequence). The CDR3 length is 14 residues. J lost 3 bases, V lost 4 bases, and 3 bases had no gene match. The CDR3: CASSTGQGTDTQYF. In DNA, the CDR3 is TGTGCCAGCAGCACAGGACAGGGGACAGATACGCAGTATTTT.